The clone carrying this T cell receptor (beta chain) came up many times. Its ends do not fully match the called genes, so a read error is possible. This CDR3 has 13 amino acids. Per germline, CDR1 SGHTA and CDR2 FQGNSA. TCRdb independently ran MiXCR on the RT-PCR reads; one entry per CDR3 protein. This sample carries fewer than 800,000 distinct CDR3 sequences, over 12% of them seen once, and the ten largest clones take 3.6%. Sequenced sample: memory CD4+ T cells from blood. This clonotype originated in a female donor in good health, serving as a healthy control. The chain links TRBV7-2 to TRBJ2-5; the D is unclear. CDR3 nucleotide sequence: TGTGCCAGCAGGTTAGATAGCCGAGAGACCCAGTACTTC. Its translation: CASRLDSRETQYF.